The rows below give T cell receptor beta chains drawn from one sample of a study of cytomegalovirus exposure and HLA in healthy donors. Measured with immunoSEQ multiplex PCR; TCRdb has only the in-frame clones, and not every one. Among 110,000 to 150,000 clones listed, approximately 70% were seen once. The sequencing sample was made of PBMCs. All receptors derive from a woman aged 55-70 years in good health and CMV-seropositive. CDR3s include the opening cysteine and the closing phenylalanine or tryptophan. D genes are given only for firm matches. The size entry is marked missing in some rows and otherwise reads once, few, many or a size class.

J gene: TRBJ1-2; V gene: TRBV25-1; clone size: .; D gene: .; CDR3 DNA: TGTGCCAGCAGTTCAGGGATTGGCTATGGCTACACCTTC; CDR3 protein: CASSSGIGYGYTF
J gene: TRBJ2-1; V gene: TRBV28; clone size: .; D gene: .; CDR3 DNA: TGTGCCAGCAGTTTCCCCCGGGCGGGGTACAATGAGCAGTTCTTC; CDR3 protein: CASSFPRAGYNEQFF
J gene: TRBJ2-7; V gene: TRBV27; clone size: .; D gene: .; CDR3 DNA: TGTGCCAGCAGACCCGACTGGGTCCTCACGGAGCAGTACTTC; CDR3 protein: CASRPDWVLTEQYF
J gene: TRBJ1-2; V gene: TRBV28; clone size: .; D gene: .; CDR3 DNA: TGTGCCAGCAGTTTCGGACAGAACTATGGCTACACCTTC; CDR3 protein: CASSFGQNYGYTF
J gene: TRBJ1-2; V gene: TRBV10-3; clone size: once; D gene: .; CDR3 DNA: TGTGCCATCAGTGGAGATCCGAACTATGGCTACACCTTC; CDR3 protein: CAISGDPNYGYTF
J gene: TRBJ1-2; V gene: TRBV25-1; clone size: .; D gene: .; CDR3 DNA: TGTGCCAGCAGTGGTCCGGGACAACCAAGGAGCTATGGCTACACCTTC; CDR3 protein: CASSGPGQPRSYGYTF
J gene: TRBJ1-1; V gene: TRBV15; clone size: .; D gene: .; CDR3 DNA: TGTGCCACCAGCAGCCTAGTCTACACTGAAGCTTTCTTT; CDR3 protein: CATSSLVYTEAFF
J gene: TRBJ2-2; V gene: TRBV19; clone size: .; D gene: TRBD1; CDR3 DNA: TGTGCCAGCAGGGGGACAGCGAACACCGGGGAGCTGTTTTTT; CDR3 protein: CASRGTANTGELFF
J gene: TRBJ1-5; V gene: TRBV28; clone size: .; D gene: .; CDR3 DNA: TGTGCCAGCAAACAGGGAAGTCAGCCCCAGCATTTT; CDR3 protein: CASKQGSQPQHF
J gene: TRBJ2-3; V gene: TRBV9; clone size: .; D gene: .; CDR3 DNA: TGTGCCAGCAGCGTAGGAACAATGACAGATACGCAGTATTTT; CDR3 protein: CASSVGTMTDTQYF
J gene: TRBJ1-2; V gene: TRBV28; clone size: few; D gene: .; CDR3 DNA: TGTGCCAGCACTCCCACCAGGGATACCTATGGCTACACCTTC; CDR3 protein: CASTPTRDTYGYTF
J gene: TRBJ1-1; V gene: TRBV18; clone size: few; D gene: .; CDR3 DNA: TGTGCCAGCTCTCCAACTTTACAGGGTGGGAACACTGAAGCTTTCTTT; CDR3 protein: CASSPTLQGGNTEAFF
J gene: TRBJ2-3; V gene: TRBV7-3; clone size: .; D gene: .; CDR3 DNA: TGTGCCAGCAGCTCCGGGGTGAGTGGCACAGATACGCAGTATTTT; CDR3 protein: CASSSGVSGTDTQYF
J gene: TRBJ1-1; V gene: TRBV5-5; clone size: .; D gene: .; CDR3 DNA: TGTGCCAGCAGCTTGGTGGCAAACATGAACACTGAAGCTTTCTTT; CDR3 protein: CASSLVANMNTEAFF
J gene: TRBJ1-6; V gene: TRBV5-1; clone size: .; D gene: TRBD1; CDR3 DNA: TGCGCCAGCACGCGGACAGGGGGCCATTCACCCCTCCACTTT; CDR3 protein: CASTRTGGHSPLHF
J gene: TRBJ2-7; V gene: TRBV6-5; clone size: .; D gene: TRBD1; CDR3 DNA: TGTGCCAGCAGAGCAACAGGGGGTATCCACGAGCAGTACTTC; CDR3 protein: CASRATGGIHEQYF
J gene: TRBJ1-1; V gene: TRBV11-2; clone size: .; D gene: .; CDR3 DNA: TGTGCCAGCAGCTTGACAGGGAACACTGAAGCTTTCTTT; CDR3 protein: CASSLTGNTEAFF
J gene: TRBJ1-5; V gene: TRBV5-4; clone size: once; D gene: .; CDR3 DNA: TGTGCCAGCAGCTATGGGCGCAATCAGCCCCAGCATTTT; CDR3 protein: CASSYGRNQPQHF
J gene: TRBJ1-2; V gene: TRBV29-1; clone size: .; D gene: .; CDR3 DNA: TGCAGCGTGTTGGGGGGTGGAGGGTATGGCTACACCTTC; CDR3 protein: CSVLGGGGYGYTF
J gene: TRBJ2-1; V gene: TRBV7-9; clone size: .; D gene: TRBD2; CDR3 DNA: TGTGCCAGCAGGACTAGCGGTCGGGGTGAGCAGTTCTTC; CDR3 protein: CASRTSGRGEQFF
J gene: TRBJ2-1; V gene: TRBV25-1; clone size: once; D gene: TRBD2; CDR3 DNA: TGTGCCAGCAGTAGGACTAGCGGGGCCAACAATGAGCAGTTCTTC; CDR3 protein: CASSRTSGANNEQFF
J gene: TRBJ1-2; V gene: TRBV5-1; clone size: .; D gene: TRBD1; CDR3 DNA: TGCGCCAGCAGCACCGGACAGGGGGCAGGAGGCTACACCTTC; CDR3 protein: CASSTGQGAGGYTF
J gene: TRBJ2-7; V gene: TRBV5-4; clone size: .; D gene: .; CDR3 DNA: TGTGCCAGCAGCTCGGGTCGGGGAAATCTAGGCGAGCAGTACTTC; CDR3 protein: CASSSGRGNLGEQYF
J gene: TRBJ2-1; V gene: TRBV6-1; clone size: .; D gene: TRBD2; CDR3 DNA: TGTGCCAGCAGTGAGGGAGGGGTCAATGAGCAGTTCTTC; CDR3 protein: CASSEGGVNEQFF
J gene: TRBJ2-2; V gene: TRBV5-1; clone size: few; D gene: TRBD1; CDR3 DNA: TGCGCCAGCAGCCTGGAACAGGGGGCTGCCACCGGGGAGCTGTTTTTT; CDR3 protein: CASSLEQGAATGELFF
J gene: TRBJ2-3; V gene: TRBV11-3; clone size: .; D gene: .; CDR3 DNA: TGTGCCAGCAGCTTAGACTTATCAGATACGCAGTATTTT; CDR3 protein: CASSLDLSDTQYF
J gene: TRBJ2-5; V gene: TRBV19; clone size: .; D gene: TRBD1; CDR3 DNA: TGTGCCAGTAGTGTAGACAGGGGCTCCGGGACCCAGTACTTC; CDR3 protein: CASSVDRGSGTQYF
J gene: TRBJ1-2; V gene: TRBV5-1; clone size: .; D gene: TRBD1; CDR3 DNA: TGCGCCAGCAGCGTGGGACAGGGGAACAATGGCTACACCTTC; CDR3 protein: CASSVGQGNNGYTF
J gene: TRBJ2-3; V gene: TRBV7-2; clone size: few; D gene: TRBD2; CDR3 DNA: TGTGCCAGCAAGACTAGCGGGGATACAGATACGCAGTATTTT; CDR3 protein: CASKTSGDTDTQYF
J gene: TRBJ2-7; V gene: TRBV5-6; clone size: once; D gene: TRBD1; CDR3 DNA: TGTGCCAGCAGCTTCCGACAGGGGGCTTCCTACGAGCAGTACTTC; CDR3 protein: CASSFRQGASYEQYF
J gene: TRBJ2-3; V gene: TRBV28; clone size: .; D gene: TRBD2; CDR3 DNA: TGTGCCAGCACCCAAATCGGGGGGAGAAGCACAGATACGCAGTATTTT; CDR3 protein: CASTQIGGRSTDTQYF
J gene: TRBJ2-7; V gene: TRBV28; clone size: .; D gene: .; CDR3 DNA: TGTGCCAGCAGTTTTGACACCTACGAGCAGTACTTC; CDR3 protein: CASSFDTYEQYF
J gene: TRBJ1-2; V gene: TRBV9; clone size: .; D gene: TRBD1; CDR3 DNA: TGTGCCAGCAGCGTAGGGAGGGGACAGAACTATGGCTACACCTTC; CDR3 protein: CASSVGRGQNYGYTF
J gene: TRBJ2-5; V gene: TRBV7-2; clone size: .; D gene: .; CDR3 DNA: TGTGCCAGCAGCTTAGGAGGTGGGCAAGAGACCCAGTACTTC; CDR3 protein: CASSLGGGQETQYF
J gene: TRBJ2-1; V gene: TRBV9; clone size: few; D gene: .; CDR3 DNA: TGTGCCAGCAGCGTAGCGTCTAGACCCGACAATGAGCAGTTCTTC; CDR3 protein: CASSVASRPDNEQFF
J gene: TRBJ1-2; V gene: TRBV4-2; clone size: once; D gene: .; CDR3 DNA: TGTGCCAGCAGCCAAGAATTAGGCAGGGCCCATGGCTACACCTTC; CDR3 protein: CASSQELGRAHGYTF
J gene: TRBJ2-7; V gene: TRBV5-4; clone size: .; D gene: .; CDR3 DNA: TGTGCCAGCAGCTTCGGCGGGATTGGGCAGTACTTC; CDR3 protein: CASSFGGIGQYF
J gene: TRBJ1-4; V gene: TRBV19; clone size: .; D gene: .; CDR3 DNA: TGTGCCAGTTTGGAGGGCAGGAATGAAAAACTGTTTTTT; CDR3 protein: CASLEGRNEKLFF
J gene: TRBJ1-3; V gene: TRBV30; clone size: .; D gene: .; CDR3 DNA: TGTGCCTGGAGTCTAGGTGGAAACACCATATATTTT; CDR3 protein: CAWSLGGNTIYF
J gene: TRBJ2-7; V gene: TRBV7-2; clone size: .; D gene: .; CDR3 DNA: TGTGCCAGCAGCCAGGGGGGAAGGGGGCAAATTGAGCAGTACTTC; CDR3 protein: CASSQGGRGQIEQYF
J gene: TRBJ1-2; V gene: TRBV6-1; clone size: .; D gene: TRBD1; CDR3 DNA: TGTGCCAGCAGTGAGCGGCACAGGGGTCGTGGGGCCTTC; CDR3 protein: CASSERHRGRGAF
J gene: TRBJ2-1; V gene: TRBV7-9; clone size: .; D gene: .; CDR3 DNA: TGTGCCAGCAGCCAAGAGGGTGAGCAGTTCTTC; CDR3 protein: CASSQEGEQFF
J gene: TRBJ1-5; V gene: TRBV30; clone size: .; D gene: .; CDR3 DNA: TGTGCCTGGAGTGTGTACAGGGCCAATCAGCCCCAGCATTTT; CDR3 protein: CAWSVYRANQPQHF
J gene: TRBJ1-2; V gene: TRBV15; clone size: few; D gene: TRBD1; CDR3 DNA: TGTGCCACCAGCAGAGGGACAGGAAACTATGGCTACACCTTC; CDR3 protein: CATSRGTGNYGYTF
J gene: TRBJ1-1; V gene: TRBV6-1; clone size: .; D gene: .; CDR3 DNA: TGTGCCAGCAGTGCTTATCAGTGGACTGAAGCTTTCTTT; CDR3 protein: CASSAYQWTEAFF
J gene: TRBJ2-5; V gene: TRBV6-6; clone size: .; D gene: .; CDR3 DNA: TGTGCCAGCCGGGGAGGAGAGACCCAGTACTTC; CDR3 protein: CASRGGETQYF
J gene: TRBJ1-1; V gene: TRBV15; clone size: few; D gene: TRBD1; CDR3 DNA: TGTGCCACCAGCGTACGACAGGGATTGAACACTGAAGCTTTCTTT; CDR3 protein: CATSVRQGLNTEAFF
J gene: TRBJ2-5; V gene: TRBV13; clone size: few; D gene: TRBD1; CDR3 DNA: TGTGCCAGCAGCTTGGGGACAGGGAGGGAAGAGACCCAGTACTTC; CDR3 protein: CASSLGTGREETQYF
J gene: TRBJ2-1; V gene: TRBV4-1; clone size: .; D gene: .; CDR3 DNA: TGCGCCAGCAGCCCTCTAGGAAGTCTTGGTAATGAGCAGTTCTTC; CDR3 protein: CASSPLGSLGNEQFF
J gene: TRBJ2-5; V gene: TRBV19; clone size: .; D gene: TRBD1; CDR3 DNA: TGTGCCAGTAGTAACCCGGGACAGATGGAGACCCAGTACTTC; CDR3 protein: CASSNPGQMETQYF
J gene: TRBJ2-1; V gene: TRBV27; clone size: .; D gene: .; CDR3 DNA: TGTGCCAGCAGTTTAAACAGTTACAATGAGCAGTTCTTC; CDR3 protein: CASSLNSYNEQFF
J gene: TRBJ2-7; V gene: TRBV30; clone size: .; D gene: TRBD2; CDR3 DNA: TGTGCCTGGAGCTTGAATAGCGGGGGCGAGCAGTACTTC; CDR3 protein: CAWSLNSGGEQYF
J gene: TRBJ1-4; V gene: TRBV9; clone size: few; D gene: .; CDR3 DNA: TGTGCCAGCAGCGTAGGATTACAGGAGCCGAATGAAAAACTGTTTTTT; CDR3 protein: CASSVGLQEPNEKLFF
J gene: TRBJ2-3; V gene: TRBV5-1; clone size: .; D gene: TRBD2; CDR3 DNA: TGCGCCAGCAGCCTTGGAGCGGGAGGGCCCCCTACGCAGTATTTT; CDR3 protein: CASSLGAGGPPTQYF
J gene: TRBJ1-1; V gene: TRBV9; clone size: .; D gene: TRBD1; CDR3 DNA: TGTGCCAGCAGCACCCCCCGGGACAGCCGGAGCACTGAAGCTTTCTTT; CDR3 protein: CASSTPRDSRSTEAFF
J gene: TRBJ2-2; V gene: TRBV2; clone size: few; D gene: TRBD2; CDR3 DNA: TGTGCCAGCAGCCCCCGAGTAGCGGGAGGGCCGGACACCGGGGAGCTGTTTTTT; CDR3 protein: CASSPRVAGGPDTGELFF
J gene: TRBJ1-5; V gene: TRBV30; clone size: .; D gene: .; CDR3 DNA: TGTGCCTGGAGTAGGGGGGGCGATCAGCCCCAGCATTTT; CDR3 protein: CAWSRGGDQPQHF
J gene: TRBJ2-1; V gene: TRBV5-1; clone size: .; D gene: .; CDR3 DNA: TGCGCCAGCAGCTTGGGTACTAGCTCCTACAATGAGCAGTTCTTC; CDR3 protein: CASSLGTSSYNEQFF
J gene: TRBJ1-2; V gene: TRBV28; clone size: .; D gene: .; CDR3 DNA: TGTGCCAGCAGCCAGCAGGGGAGTTCTAACTATGGCTACACCTTC; CDR3 protein: CASSQQGSSNYGYTF